This TCR beta chain was documented in a study of early T cells in non-severe SARS-CoV-2 infection. Study context: Sequencing of bulk RNA from unsorted whole blood was done, without chain pairing. Study results and limitations: Matches to VDJdb favored anti-spike CD8 responses and missed private and CD4 specificities.

Each single cDNA molecule received a unique molecular identifier. TCRdb reanalysed the 5' RACE reads using MiXCR and keeps one entry per CDR3 protein. The sample includes 25,000 to 30,000 distinct CDR3 sequences, roughly 4.4% of them seen just once. There are many counts of this clonotype. The antigen remains unidentified. This CDR3 region has 14 residues. CDR1 and CDR2 from the germline V gene are LGHDT and YNNKEL (reference sequence). After removal of 5 bases from V and 3 bases from J, the junction contained 3 bases not matched to a gene. Sequencing was done on a sample of whole blood. V gene TRBV3-1 combines with J gene TRBJ1-3, with 8 bases matching TRBD1. The sequence was collected from an adult who was a healthcare worker with PCR-confirmed SARS-CoV-2 infection or an uninfected control (not recorded which). CDR3 in amino acids: CASSFRGHGNTIYF. Written as DNA, the CDR3 is TGTGCCAGCAGCTTCAGGGGGCATGGAAACACCATATATTTT.